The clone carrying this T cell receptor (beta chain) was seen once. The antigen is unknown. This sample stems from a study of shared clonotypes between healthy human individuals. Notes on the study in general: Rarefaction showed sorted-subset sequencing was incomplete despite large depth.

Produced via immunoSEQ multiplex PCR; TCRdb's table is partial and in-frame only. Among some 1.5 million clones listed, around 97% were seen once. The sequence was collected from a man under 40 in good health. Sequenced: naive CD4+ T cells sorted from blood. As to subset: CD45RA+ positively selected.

In nucleotides, the CDR3 is TGTGCCATCAGTGAGTCCGCATCCTCGGGAGATACGCAGTATTTT. This translates into CAISESASSGDTQYF. The genes are TRBV10-3 and TRBJ2-3; no clear D gene. CDR1 ENHRY and CDR2 SYGVKD come from the germline V gene. Trimming stripped 0 bases from V and 5 bases from J, with 12 bases between. The CDR3 loop spans 15 amino acids.